This TCR beta chain came from a study of tumor-infiltrating lymphocytes in oesophageal squamous cell carcinoma. The CDR3 is 16 residues long. The germline CDR1 and CDR2 sequences are SGHTA and FQGNSA. V shed 6 bases and J 5 bases; nucleotides not matched to a gene: 9. TCRdb re-analysed the PCR reads in MiXCR, keeping a single row per CDR3 protein. The sample contains about 10,000 distinct CDR3 sequences, roughly 60% of which appear only once. The clonotype comes from a female donor with esophageal squamous cell carcinoma. The V gene is TRBV7-2, the J gene TRBJ2-1; 11 bases line up with TRBD2. Input material: esophageal tumor tissue. The CDR3 protein is CASRFSSGRPNNEQFF. The CDR3 DNA sequence: TGTGCCAGCAGGTTCTCTAGCGGGAGGCCGAACAATGAGCAGTTCTTC.